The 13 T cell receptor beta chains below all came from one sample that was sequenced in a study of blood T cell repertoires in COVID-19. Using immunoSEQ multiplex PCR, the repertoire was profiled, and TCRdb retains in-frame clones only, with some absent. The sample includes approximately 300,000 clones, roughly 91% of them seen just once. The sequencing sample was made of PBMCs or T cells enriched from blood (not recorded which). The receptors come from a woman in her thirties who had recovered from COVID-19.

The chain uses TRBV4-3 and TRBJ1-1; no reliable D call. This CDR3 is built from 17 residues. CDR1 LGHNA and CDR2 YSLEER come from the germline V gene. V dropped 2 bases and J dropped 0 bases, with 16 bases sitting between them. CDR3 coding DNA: TGCGCCAGCAGCCAATCCTTAATACAGTCTATGAACACTGAAGCTTTCTTT. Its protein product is CASSQSLIQSMNTEAFF.

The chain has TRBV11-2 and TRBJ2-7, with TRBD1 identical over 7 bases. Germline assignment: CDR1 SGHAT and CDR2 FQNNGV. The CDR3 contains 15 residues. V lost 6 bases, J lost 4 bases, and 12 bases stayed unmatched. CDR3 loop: CASRAAGETGYEQYF. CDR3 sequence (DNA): TGTGCCAGCAGGGCAGCAGGAGAGACAGGGTACGAGCAGTACTTC.

The CDR3 protein is CASSNPKEAYGYTF. In nucleotides, the CDR3 is TGTGCCAGTAGTAATCCAAAGGAGGCCTATGGCTACACCTTC. The chain links TRBV19 to TRBJ1-2; D gene ambiguous. V was pared by 4 bases and J by 4 bases, with 13 bases between. Germline V CDR1 and CDR2: LNHDA, SQIVND (reference sequence). The CDR3 has 14 amino acids.

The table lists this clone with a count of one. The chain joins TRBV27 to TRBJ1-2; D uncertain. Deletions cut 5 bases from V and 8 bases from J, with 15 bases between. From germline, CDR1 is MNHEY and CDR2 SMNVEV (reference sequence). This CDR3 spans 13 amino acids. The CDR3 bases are TGTGCCAGCAGTCCCGAGCCAGGAGGAGGCTACACCTTC. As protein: CASSPEPGGGYTF.

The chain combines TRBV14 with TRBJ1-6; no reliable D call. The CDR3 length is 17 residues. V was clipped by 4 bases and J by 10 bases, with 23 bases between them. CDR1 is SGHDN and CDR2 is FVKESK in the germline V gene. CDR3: CASSPGPRKAAGSPLHF. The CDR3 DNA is TGTGCCAGCAGCCCGGGCCCCCGTAAAGCGGCCGGGTCACCCCTCCACTTT.

CDR3 in amino acids: CASSALQGAPTDTQYF. For the CDR3, the DNA is TGTGCCAGCAGCGCATTACAGGGGGCCCCCACAGATACGCAGTATTTT. The V gene is TRBV9, the J gene TRBJ2-3, with 9 bases lining up with TRBD1. Germline V gene sequence: CDR1 SGDLS, CDR2 YYNGEE. The CDR3 has 16 residues. V gave up 3 bases and J gave up 2 bases; unmatched junction bases: 7.

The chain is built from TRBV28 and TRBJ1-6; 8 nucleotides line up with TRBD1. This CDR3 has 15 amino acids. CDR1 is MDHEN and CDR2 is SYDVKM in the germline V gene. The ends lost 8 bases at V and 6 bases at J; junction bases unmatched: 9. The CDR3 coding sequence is TGTGCCAGCGAAAGCAGGGGGCCGATTAATTCACCCCTCCACTTT. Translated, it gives CASESRGPINSPLHF.

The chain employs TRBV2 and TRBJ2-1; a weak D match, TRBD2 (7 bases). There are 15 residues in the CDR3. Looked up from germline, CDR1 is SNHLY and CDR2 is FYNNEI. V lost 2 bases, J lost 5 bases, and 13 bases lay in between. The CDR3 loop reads CASSERSGGDNEQFF. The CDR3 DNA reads TGTGCCAGCAGTGAAAGGTCGGGGGGCGACAATGAGCAGTTCTTC.

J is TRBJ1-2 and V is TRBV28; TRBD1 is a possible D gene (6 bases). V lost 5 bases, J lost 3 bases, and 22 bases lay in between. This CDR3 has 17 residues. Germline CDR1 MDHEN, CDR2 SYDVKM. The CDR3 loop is CASSPGPTETGYYGYTF. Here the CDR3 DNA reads TGTGCCAGCAGTCCCGGACCGACCGAAACAGGGTACTATGGCTACACCTTC.

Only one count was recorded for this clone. DNA of the CDR3: TGTGCCAGCAGCGTCTCCGGGAACCCCTACGAGCAGTACTTC. This sequence encodes CASSVSGNPYEQYF. The chain recombines TRBV11-3 with TRBJ2-7, with D maybe TRBD2 (5 bases). The CDR3 sequence is 14 residues long. Trimming removed 5 bases at V and 2 bases at J, with 13 bases between. Per germline, CDR1 SGHNT and CDR2 YENEEA. The entire variable domain, with the rest obtained from reference TRBV11-3 and TRBJ2-7, is as follows: EAGVVQSPRYKIIEKKQPVAFWCNPISGHNTLYWYLQNLGQGPELLIRYENEEAVDDSQLPKDRFSAERLKGVDSTLKIQPAELGDSAVYLCASSVSGNPYEQYFGPGTRLTVT.

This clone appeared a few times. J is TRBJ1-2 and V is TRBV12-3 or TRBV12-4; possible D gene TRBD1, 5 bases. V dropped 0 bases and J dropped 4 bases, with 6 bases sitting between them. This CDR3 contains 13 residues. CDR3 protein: CASSLAGAYGYTF. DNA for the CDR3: TGTGCCAGCAGTTTAGCAGGGGCCTATGGCTACACCTTC.

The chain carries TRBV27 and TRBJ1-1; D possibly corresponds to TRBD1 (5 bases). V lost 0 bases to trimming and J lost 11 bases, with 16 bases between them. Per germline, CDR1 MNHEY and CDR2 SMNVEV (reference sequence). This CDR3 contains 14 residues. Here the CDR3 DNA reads TGTGCCAGCAGTTTATCGGGGCGGTTCGACGTGGCTTTCTTT. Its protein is CASSLSGRFDVAFF.

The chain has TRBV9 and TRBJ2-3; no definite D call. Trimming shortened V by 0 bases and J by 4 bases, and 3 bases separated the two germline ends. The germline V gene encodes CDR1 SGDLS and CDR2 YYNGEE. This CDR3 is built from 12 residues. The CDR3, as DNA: TGTGCCAGCAGCGTAGGGCCAGATACGCAGTATTTT. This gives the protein CASSVGPDTQYF.